The 14 T cell receptor beta chains given below trace back to one sample, sequenced in a study of T-cell reconstitution after alpha-beta-depleted transplantation in children. Researchers prepared the TCRbeta library using unique molecular identifiers, the study reports. Each CDR3 protein gets one entry after TCRdb re-called the PCR reads with MiXCR. The repertoire holds around 300,000 distinct CDR3 sequences, with about 9.4% as singletons. The sample was PBMCs, taken before TCRalphabeta/CD19-depleted stem cell transplant. Receptor source: a boy younger than two with acute myeloid leukemia, due to receive a stem cell transplant.

The chain links TRBV11-1 to TRBJ2-1; 8 positions match TRBD2. The CDR3 contains 16 residues. J was trimmed by 10 bases and V by 5 bases; bases with no gene match: 16. The germline CDR1 and CDR2 sequences are SGHAT and FQDESV (reference sequence). CDR3 in DNA: TGTGCCAGCAGCCCCCCCGTCGCCGGGGGGGCGCACGAGCAGTTCTTC. Residues: CASSPPVAGGAHEQFF.

This clonotype has at least ten counts. The chain combines TRBV4-2 with TRBJ2-7, with 11 nucleotides matching TRBD2. This CDR3 is built from 15 residues. Per the germline V gene, CDR1 is LGHNA and CDR2 is YNFKEQ. V was clipped by 3 bases and J by 4 bases; unmatched bases: 5. The CDR3 here is CASSQETSGSYEQYF. CDR3 in DNA: TGTGCCAGCAGCCAGGAAACTAGCGGGAGTTACGAGCAGTACTTC.

This clonotype was seen only a few times. The chain is built from TRBV4-2 and TRBJ2-3; TRBD2 aligns across 12 bases. This CDR3 is 18 amino acids long. V lost 3 bases to trimming and J lost 1 base; unmatched junction nucleotides: 8. Germline lookup yields CDR1 LGHNA and CDR2 YNFKEQ. Here the CDR3 DNA reads TGTGCCAGCAGCCATTTCCTAGCGGGAGGGCCAGGCACAGATACGCAGTATTTT. This encodes CASSHFLAGGPGTDTQYF.

In its sample, this clonotype was seen many times. Here the CDR3 DNA reads TGTGCCATAAAGGACAGGGGGCGGTACGAGCAGTACTTC. It encodes CAIKDRGRYEQYF. The V and J genes are TRBV2 and TRBJ2-7; 11 bases align to TRBD1. In germline, CDR1 is SNHLY, CDR2 FYNNEI. This CDR3 has 13 residues. Germline trimming cut 10 bases from V and 4 bases from J; bases unmatched to any gene: 6.

This clonotype was seen ten or more times. The chain links TRBV5-1 to TRBJ2-7, with 9 positions matching TRBD2. Looked up from germline, CDR1 is SGHRS and CDR2 is YFSETQ. The CDR3 is made up of 17 amino acids. J lost 3 bases, V lost 4 bases, and 14 bases had no gene match. The CDR3 reads CASSPAHFSSGDYEQYF. For the CDR3, the DNA is TGCGCCAGCAGCCCAGCCCATTTTTCTAGCGGGGACTACGAGCAGTACTTC. The whole variable domain, filled in from reference TRBV5-1 and TRBJ2-7, reads KAGVTQTPRYLIKTRGQQVTLSCSPISGHRSVSWYQQTPGQGLQFLFEYFSETQRNKGNFPGRFSGRQFSNSRSEMNVSTLELGDSALYLCASSPAHFSSGDYEQYFGPGTRLTVT.

The V call is TRBV24-1, the J call TRBJ1-2; 8 bases align to TRBD1. After removal of 5 bases from V and 5 bases from J, the junction contained 12 bases not matched to a gene. Looked up from germline, CDR1 is KGHDR and CDR2 is SFDVKD. The CDR3 totals 16 residues. The CDR3 sequence is CATSGGGTGTHYGYTF. The CDR3 DNA sequence: TGTGCCACCAGTGGAGGTGGGACAGGAACCCATTATGGCTACACCTTC.

The V call is TRBV6-5, the J call TRBJ2-7; 9 positions match TRBD1. The V gene's germline CDR1 is MNHEY and CDR2 SVGAGI. V lost 2 bases, J lost 5 bases, and 4 bases stayed unmatched. This CDR3 contains 14 residues. The CDR3 spells CASSYGTGKHEQYF. The CDR3 bases are TGTGCCAGCAGTTACGGGACAGGGAAACACGAGCAGTACTTC.

This clonotype has ten or more counts. The rearrangement links TRBV12-3 or TRBV12-4 to TRBJ1-2; 8 bases map to TRBD1. V trimming: 6 bases; J trimming: 2 bases; junction bases outside the gene matches: 5. The CDR3 runs to 14 residues. The CDR3 DNA reads as TGTGCCAGCAGCTCGACAGGGGAGAACTATGGCTACACCTTC. It is translated as CASSSTGENYGYTF.

The sample holds many counts of this clonotype. V gene TRBV3-1 combines with J gene TRBJ1-1; no firm D call. Germline CDR1 reads LGHDT; CDR2 reads YNNKEL (reference sequence). The CDR3 is 13 amino acids. Trimming pared 1 base from V and 1 base from J, leaving 4 bases between. The CDR3 coding sequence is TGTGCCAGCAGCCAAGGGGGGAACACTGAAGCTTTCTTT. Translation gives CASSQGGNTEAFF. Drawing the rest from reference TRBV3-1 and TRBJ1-1, the complete variable domain is DTAVSQTPKYLVTQMGNDKSIKCEQNLGHDTMYWYKQDSKKFLKIMFSYNNKELIINETVPNRFSPKSPDKAHLNLHINSLELGDSAVYFCASSQGGNTEAFFGQGTRLTVV.

This clonotype was counted ten times or more. The V and J genes are TRBV2 and TRBJ2-7, with D possibly TRBD1 on 6 matching bases. The CDR3 runs to 11 residues. Germline V CDR1 and CDR2: SNHLY, FYNNEI. V was clipped by 8 bases and J by 3 bases, with 8 bases between them. For the CDR3, the DNA is TGTGCCAGCGACAGGTACTACGAGCAGTACTTC. Translation gives CASDRYYEQYF.

This clonotype was recorded many times. The genes are TRBV9 and TRBJ2-5; 10 bases map to TRBD1. The CDR3 is 15 amino acids. Germline loops: CDR1 SGDLS, CDR2 YYNGEE. Trimming removed 3 bases from V and 7 bases from J; junction bases left unmatched: 9. CDR3 in amino acids: CASSGGQGLWGTQYF. CDR3 bases: TGTGCCAGCAGCGGGGGACAGGGGCTTTGGGGGACCCAGTACTTC.

In this sample, this clonotype turned up a few times. The rearrangement joins TRBV29-1 to TRBJ1-2; D uncertain. The CDR3 runs 14 residues. Germline-derived CDR1 and CDR2 are SQVTM and ANQGSEA. Trimming shortened V by 3 bases and J by 2 bases, and 13 bases separated the two germline ends. The chain's CDR3 is CSVDSDRLNYGYTF. The CDR3 region has the DNA TGCAGCGTTGATTCAGACCGGCTAAACTATGGCTACACCTTC.

The CDR3, as DNA: TGTGCCAGCAGTTTCCCGGACAGGGGGCCTGGGAGCTATGGCTACACCTTC. It translates to CASSFPDRGPGSYGYTF. The rearrangement uses TRBV12-3 or TRBV12-4 and TRBJ1-2, with 11 bases matching TRBD1. The CDR3 is 17 residues long. Trimming at V came to 3 bases and at J to 4 bases, leaving 10 bases not matched to a gene.

This clonotype was observed a handful of times. This sequence joins TRBV20-1 and TRBJ2-1; perhaps D is TRBD1 or TRBD2 (5 bases each). CDR1 is DFQATT and CDR2 is SNEGSKA in the germline V gene (reference sequence). V was shortened by 3 bases and J by 5 bases, with 14 bases between the two germline ends. The CDR3 is 14 residues long. The CDR3 DNA reads TGCAGTGCTAGTCTACCGGGGCCCAACAATGAGCAGTTCTTC. It specifies CSASLPGPNNEQFF.